Sequencing of this T cell receptor beta chain was carried out in a study of T cell repertoires in cytomegalovirus infection. Study background: Evidence of both CMV infection and a matching HLA type came from public TCR beta signatures. Whole-study results and caveats: Dominating the ex vivo response were HLA-C-restricted CMV-specific TCR beta clonotypes.

TCRdb itself ran the reads through MiXCR, one entry per CDR3 protein. The sample lists roughly 200,000 distinct CDR3 sequences; roughly 9.8% were seen once. This clonotype was recorded many times. Antigen unknown. The germline V gene encodes CDR1 MNHNY and CDR2 SVGAGI (reference sequence). V lost 5 bases to trimming and J lost 4 bases, with 13 bases between them. The CDR3 is 14 residues long. Sequenced input: PBMCs. The TCR originated in a human donor in good health (CMV status not recorded). Some clones in this sample may be carry-over from other donors' samples. The chain has TRBV6-6 and TRBJ2-3; D remains ambiguous. CDR3 sequence (DNA): TGTGCCAGCAGTGGCCTAGGAGTCCCAGATACGCAGTATTTT. Translation gives CASSGLGVPDTQYF.